These 31 T cell receptor beta chains share one sample of origin, sequenced in a study of T cell responses to AZD1222 COVID-19 vaccine. Assay used: immunoSEQ multiplex PCR; TCRdb lists only in-frame clones, some missing. The sample contains around 160,000 clones, 75% to 85% of which appear only once. The sequences come from peripheral blood, collected on day 0 of MenACWY control vaccination. These receptors came from an adult in good health.

The V gene is TRBV11-2, the J gene TRBJ2-5, with D perhaps being TRBD1 or TRBD2 (5 bases each). V lost 0 bases to trimming and J lost 10 bases, with 18 bases between them. The germline gives CDR1 SGHAT, CDR2 FQNNGV. The CDR3 covers 15 residues. The CDR3 sequence is CASSLEGPAIGGQYF. CDR3 coding DNA: TGTGCCAGCAGCTTAGAGGGACCTGCGATCGGCGGCCAGTACTTC.

The J gene is TRBJ2-5, the V gene TRBV13; D unclear. CDR1 and CDR2 (germline): PRHDT, FYEKMQ (reference sequence). Trimming cost V 5 bases and J 1 base, with 5 bases left between them. The CDR3 consists of 12 residues. The CDR3 reads CASSRIQETQYF. CDR3 coding DNA: TGTGCCAGCAGCCGGATCCAAGAGACCCAGTACTTC.

The chain is built from TRBV28 and TRBJ1-6; the D gene is possibly TRBD1 (5 bases). Germline CDR1 MDHEN, CDR2 SYDVKM. The ends were cut back, 4 bases at V and 6 bases at J, with 10 bases in the middle. CDR3 size: 14 residues. The DNA of the CDR3 is TGTGCCAGCAGTTCCCCGGGACTTAATTCACCCCTCCACTTT. It codes for CASSSPGLNSPLHF.

This clone was recorded a few times. This chain joins TRBV2 and TRBJ1-1; 9 bases are a match to TRBD1. The CDR3 sequence is 17 residues long. Trimming removed 3 bases from V and 5 bases from J; junction bases left unmatched: 13. Germline CDR1 is SNHLY and CDR2 is FYNNEI. The CDR3 loop is CASSDHLRDRVRTEAFF. CDR3 DNA sequence: TGTGCCAGCAGTGATCACCTCCGGGACAGGGTGAGAACTGAAGCTTTCTTT. The whole variable domain, remainder taken from reference TRBV2 and TRBJ1-1, is EPEVTQTPSHQVTQMGQEVILRCVPISNHLYFYWYRQILGQKVEFLVSFYNNEISEKSEIFDDQFSVERPDGSNFTLKIRSTKLEDSAMYFCASSDHLRDRVRTEAFFGQGTRLTVV.

The J gene is TRBJ1-3, the V gene TRBV29-1, with D perhaps TRBD1 (6 bases). The V end was cut by 4 bases, the J end by 11 bases, with 12 bases between. The CDR3 extends over 11 amino acids. CDR1 SQVTM and CDR2 ANQGSEA come from the germline V gene. The CDR3 region has the DNA TGCAGCGTTGGAGGGGGGAATGCCATATATTTT. Translating gives CSVGGGNAIYF.

The V and J genes are TRBV27 and TRBJ2-1; 7 nucleotides align to TRBD2. The CDR3 totals 15 residues. The V gene's germline CDR1 is MNHEY and CDR2 SMNVEV (reference sequence). With 7 bases clipped from V and 7 bases from J, the junction kept 13 bases outside the gene matches. CDR3 sequence (DNA): TGTGCCAGCACCTCCACCGACACGGGGGGTAATGAGCAGTTCTTC. Its translation is CASTSTDTGGNEQFF.

The CDR3 DNA follows: TGCAGTGCTAGTCGGGGAGCGGATGAAAAACTGTTTTTT. Amino acids: CSASRGADEKLFF. The chain recombines TRBV20-1 with TRBJ1-4, with no clear D. Trimming removed 3 bases from V and 6 bases from J, with 11 bases in between. From germline, CDR1 is DFQATT and CDR2 SNEGSKA (reference sequence). The CDR3 length is 13 residues.

The chain is built from TRBV2 and TRBJ1-6; D is ambiguous. V was clipped by 2 bases and J by 9 bases, with 14 bases between them. The CDR3 extends over 15 amino acids. The germline V gene has CDR1 SNHLY and CDR2 FYNNEI. CDR3 loop: CASSERARRSSPLHF. In DNA, the CDR3 is TGTGCCAGCAGTGAAAGGGCACGCCGGAGTTCACCCCTCCACTTT.

This sequence joins TRBV16 and TRBJ2-3; D call uncertain. The CDR3 runs to 13 residues. CDR1 and CDR2 (germline): KGHSY, FQNENV. The germline V and J ends were trimmed by 1 base and 1 base, with 3 bases remaining between them. The CDR3 region has the DNA TGTGCCAGCAGCCAATGGCGCACAGATACGCAGTATTTT. Its protein product is CASSQWRTDTQYF.

V and J are TRBV5-4 and TRBJ1-1, with a tentative D call TRBD1 (6 bases). This CDR3 is 14 amino acids long. The V gene lost 0 bases and the J gene lost 4 bases, with 10 bases spanning the gap. Germline CDR1 and CDR2: SGHNT and YYREEE (reference sequence). CDR3 loop: CASSLGTAFTEAFF. The CDR3 bases are TGTGCCAGCAGCTTGGGGACAGCTTTCACTGAAGCTTTCTTT. Using reference TRBV5-4 and TRBJ1-1 for the parts outside the CDR3, the full variable domain is ETGVTQSPTHLIKTRGQQVTLRCSSQSGHNTVSWYQQALGQGPQFIFQYYREEENGRGNFPPRFSGLQFPNYSSELNVNALELDDSALYLCASSLGTAFTEAFFGQGTRLTVV.

The chain links TRBV20-1 to TRBJ2-4; D remains ambiguous. The V gene lost 3 bases and the J gene lost 0 bases, with 6 bases spanning the gap. The germline V gene encodes CDR1 DFQATT and CDR2 SNEGSKA (reference sequence). This CDR3 contains 13 residues. CDR3 loop: CSASGLAKNIQYF. Here the CDR3 DNA reads TGCAGTGCTAGTGGTTTAGCCAAAAACATTCAGTACTTC.

The chain employs TRBV7-2 and TRBJ2-3; D possibly corresponds to TRBD2 (6 bases). V was cut by 2 bases and J by 1 base, with 7 bases left in between. CDR1 and CDR2 (germline): SGHTA, FQGNSA. The CDR3 is 14 amino acids. The DNA of the CDR3 is TGTGCCAGCAGCTTACCGGGGGGCACAGATACGCAGTATTTT. Translated: CASSLPGGTDTQYF.

The chain employs TRBV10-3 and TRBJ1-1; no firm D call. This CDR3 is 11 amino acids long. Germline V CDR1 and CDR2: ENHRY, SYGVKD. Trimming cost V 1 base and J 6 bases, with 3 bases left between them. CDR3 protein: CAISEFAEAFF. The CDR3 bases are TGTGCCATCAGTGAGTTCGCTGAAGCTTTCTTT.

This clone appeared a single time. This sequence joins TRBV5-6 and TRBJ2-2; perhaps TRBD2 as D (6 bases). The germline V and J ends were trimmed by 1 base and 6 bases, with 13 bases remaining between them. Germline V gives CDR1 SGHDT, CDR2 YYEEEE. The CDR3 runs 15 residues. The CDR3: CASSLRRGLSGELFF. The CDR3 bases are TGTGCCAGCAGCTTGAGGCGGGGATTGTCCGGGGAGCTGTTTTTT.

The chain employs TRBV5-1 and TRBJ1-2, with TRBD1 matching over 7 bases. Germline V gives CDR1 SGHRS, CDR2 YFSETQ. V shed 0 bases and J 8 bases; nucleotides not matched to a gene: 10. The CDR3 covers 15 residues. CDR3: CASSLAGQGVQGYTF. The CDR3 DNA reads TGCGCCAGCAGCTTGGCGGGCCAGGGGGTACAAGGCTACACCTTC.

This clone came up a few times. This rearrangement joins TRBV2 to TRBJ1-2, with 7 bases identical to TRBD1. V lost 7 bases, J lost 5 bases, and 7 bases stayed unmatched. The CDR3 has 13 amino acids. Germline CDR1 reads SNHLY; CDR2 reads FYNNEI. Here the CDR3 reads CASTQTGWYGYTF. CDR3 nucleotide sequence: TGTGCCAGCACCCAGACAGGGTGGTATGGCTACACCTTC.

The chain employs TRBV6-5 and TRBJ1-2, with unresolved D. CDR1 MNHEY and CDR2 SVGAGI come from the germline V gene. CDR3 size: 15 residues. Between the trimmed V and J ends, which lost 0 bases and 10 bases, there was a span of 18 bases. CDR3 DNA: TGTGCCAGCAGTTACTCGAACCCTCTAGGGCCCGACTACACCTTC. Translation: CASSYSNPLGPDYTF.

V and J are TRBV7-6 and TRBJ2-7; D not certain. Trimming pared 5 bases from V and 2 bases from J, leaving 13 bases between. The CDR3 has 14 residues. Germline V gives CDR1 SGHVS, CDR2 FNYEAQ. The CDR3 region is CASSPSRQTYEQYF. The CDR3 DNA reads as TGTGCCAGCAGCCCCTCGCGGCAGACCTACGAGCAGTACTTC.

This clone has only one observation. The V gene is TRBV4-1, the J gene TRBJ1-5, with 7 bases aligning to TRBD1. The CDR3 extends over 16 amino acids. Per the germline V gene, CDR1 is MGHRA and CDR2 is YSYEKL. After removal of 2 bases from V and 5 bases from J, the junction contained 9 bases not matched to a gene. The CDR3 here is CASSQLYRDRYQPQHF. CDR3 sequence (DNA): TGCGCCAGCAGCCAACTGTACCGGGACAGATATCAGCCCCAGCATTTT.

For this clone: At the DNA level, this CDR3 is encoded by other sequences in the same sample as well. The chain has TRBV3-1 (or the pseudogene TRBV3-2) and TRBJ1-5, with D perhaps matching TRBD1 (6 bases). Looked up from germline, CDR1 is LGHDT and CDR2 is YNNKEL (reference sequence). This CDR3 comprises 13 residues. V lost 0 bases and J 6 bases, leaving 6 bases between the germline ends. The DNA for the CDR3 is TGTGCCAGCAGCCAAGACAGGGGTCAGCCCCAGCATTTT. It encodes CASSQDRGQPQHF.

The chain is built from TRBV20-1 and TRBJ2-1, with D perhaps TRBD1 (5 bases). Germline loops: CDR1 DFQATT, CDR2 SNEGSKA (reference sequence). The CDR3 covers 11 residues. The V end lost 5 bases, the J end lost 8 bases, and 10 bases lay between the germline ends. CDR3 coding DNA: TGCAGTGCTGGACCAGGGCATGAGCAGTTCTTC. Translation: CSAGPGHEQFF.

This rearrangement joins TRBV28 to TRBJ1-2; TRBD1 might be the D (5 bases). The CDR3 totals 14 residues. V shed 7 bases and J shed 6 bases, with 18 bases lying between them. In germline, CDR1 is MDHEN, CDR2 SYDVKM. CDR3: CASTRQGGWDGYTF. The CDR3 region has the DNA TGTGCCAGCACCCGCCAGGGAGGTTGGGATGGCTACACCTTC.

This chain joins TRBV18 and TRBJ2-1; 12 bases agree with TRBD2. V lost 0 bases and J lost 6; bases outside the gene matches: 9. Germline V gene lookup returns CDR1 KGHSH and CDR2 LQKENI. The CDR3 loop spans 18 amino acids. This CDR3 is CASSPPGLAGPVGNEQFF. The CDR3 region has the DNA TGTGCCAGCTCACCACCGGGACTAGCGGGCCCCGTCGGCAATGAGCAGTTCTTC.

This clone was counted only a few times. CDR3 in DNA: TGTGCCAGCAGCTTGTTTGGCGGGGGGGCCCGAGAGACCCAGTACTTC. Its translation: CASSLFGGGARETQYF. The chain recombines TRBV5-4 with TRBJ2-5; 9 nucleotides agree with TRBD2. Trimming cost V 1 base and J 4 bases; bases outside gene matches: 8. This CDR3 spans 16 amino acids. Germline V CDR1 and CDR2: SGHNT, YYREEE (reference sequence).

V usage is TRBV29-1 and J usage is TRBJ1-5; 9 positions agree with TRBD1. The CDR3 spans 13 residues. CDR1 and CDR2 (germline): SQVTM, ANQGSEA. Trimming took 7 bases from V and 9 from J; bases not matched to a gene: 10. The CDR3 reads CSAGDRVRGPQHF. CDR3 sequence (DNA): TGCAGCGCGGGGGACAGGGTTCGGGGGCCCCAGCATTTT.

The gene calls are TRBV7-8 and TRBJ2-5; D tentatively fits TRBD1 or TRBD2 (6 bases each). Germline CDR1 reads SGHVS; CDR2 reads FQNEAQ. Trimming stripped 3 bases from V and 5 bases from J, with 10 bases between. The CDR3 runs 13 residues. The CDR3 DNA follows: TGTGCCAGCAGCTTGGGGGGCGGGGAGACCCAGTACTTC. Translated: CASSLGGGETQYF.

A single count supports this clone. The V call is TRBV29-1, the J call TRBJ1-6; a possible D gene is TRBD1 (5 bases). Per the germline V gene, CDR1 is SQVTM and CDR2 is ANQGSEA. This CDR3 has 15 residues. The V and J ends lost 6 bases and 7 bases respectively, with 19 bases between them. CDR3 DNA: TGCAGCGTAACGACATCCGGACAAGGCAATTCACCCCTCCACTTT. Translation: CSVTTSGQGNSPLHF.

This clone appeared a few times. This chain joins TRBV7-8 and TRBJ2-7; D is ambiguous. The CDR3 loop spans 14 amino acids. Germline CDR1 is SGHVS and CDR2 is FQNEAQ. V was clipped by 5 bases and J by 0 bases, with 11 bases between them. This chain's CDR3 is CASSPQFSSYEQYF. The CDR3 nucleotides are TGTGCCAGCAGCCCGCAATTTAGCTCCTACGAGCAGTACTTC.

The genes are TRBV10-3 and TRBJ2-1, with 8 bases aligning to TRBD1. Per germline, CDR1 ENHRY and CDR2 SYGVKD. J gave up 8 bases and V 5 bases, and 5 bases lay outside the gene matches. The CDR3 is 13 amino acids. CDR3 DNA sequence: TGTGCCATCAGTCGAAAGGACAGGGATGAGCAGTTCTTC. Translating it yields CAISRKDRDEQFF.

This rearrangement joins TRBV9 to TRBJ1-2; a weak D match, TRBD1 (5 bases). Germline V gene lookup returns CDR1 SGDLS and CDR2 YYNGEE. The CDR3 covers 14 residues. Trimming pared 4 bases from V and 8 bases from J, leaving 18 bases between. Written as DNA, the CDR3 is TGTGCCAGCAGCCCCCTCGAGGGGCCCGGGGGCTACACCTTC. It translates to CASSPLEGPGGYTF.

This chain joins TRBV19 and TRBJ2-4; 8 bases map to TRBD1. Per germline, CDR1 LNHDA and CDR2 SQIVND (reference sequence). The CDR3 has 17 residues. Losses at the gene ends were 9 bases for V and 0 bases for J; bases not matched to a gene: 13. The CDR3 here is CASSPGQGLLAKNIQYF. CDR3 DNA sequence: TGTGCCAGCAGCCCCGGACAGGGCCTACTAGCCAAAAACATTCAGTACTTC.